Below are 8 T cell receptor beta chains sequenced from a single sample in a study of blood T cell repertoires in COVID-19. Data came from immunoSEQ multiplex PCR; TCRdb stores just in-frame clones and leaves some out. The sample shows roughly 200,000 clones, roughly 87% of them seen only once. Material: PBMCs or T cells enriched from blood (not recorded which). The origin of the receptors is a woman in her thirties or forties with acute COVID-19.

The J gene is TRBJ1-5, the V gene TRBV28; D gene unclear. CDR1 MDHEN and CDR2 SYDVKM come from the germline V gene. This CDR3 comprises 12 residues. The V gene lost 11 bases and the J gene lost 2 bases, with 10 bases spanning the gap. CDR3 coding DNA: TGTGCCGCAACTGATGGCAATCAGCCCCAGCATTTT. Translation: CAATDGNQPQHF.

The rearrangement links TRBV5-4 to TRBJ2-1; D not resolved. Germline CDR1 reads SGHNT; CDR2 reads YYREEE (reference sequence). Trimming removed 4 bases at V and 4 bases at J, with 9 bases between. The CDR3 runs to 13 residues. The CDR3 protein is CASSMDGYNEQFF. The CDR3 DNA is TGTGCCAGCAGCATGGACGGTTACAATGAGCAGTTCTTC.

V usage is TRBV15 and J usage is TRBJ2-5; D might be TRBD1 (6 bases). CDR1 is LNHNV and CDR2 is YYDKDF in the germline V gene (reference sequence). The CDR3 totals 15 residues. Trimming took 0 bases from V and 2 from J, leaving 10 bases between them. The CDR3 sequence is CATSRDTGFQETQYF. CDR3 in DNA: TGTGCCACCAGCAGAGACACAGGGTTTCAAGAGACCCAGTACTTC.

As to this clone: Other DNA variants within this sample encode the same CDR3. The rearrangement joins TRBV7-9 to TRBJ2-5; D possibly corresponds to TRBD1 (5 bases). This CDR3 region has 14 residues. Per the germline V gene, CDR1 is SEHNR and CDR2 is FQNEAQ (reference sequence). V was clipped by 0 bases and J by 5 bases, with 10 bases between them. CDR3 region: CASSLAGAGETQYF. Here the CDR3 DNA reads TGTGCCAGCAGCTTAGCAGGGGCCGGGGAGACCCAGTACTTC.

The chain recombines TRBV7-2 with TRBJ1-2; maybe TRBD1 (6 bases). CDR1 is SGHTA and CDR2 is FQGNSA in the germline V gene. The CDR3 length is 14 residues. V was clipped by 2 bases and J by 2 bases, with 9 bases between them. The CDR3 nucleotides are TGTGCCAGCAGCTTACAGGGGTGGAACTATGGCTACACCTTC. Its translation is CASSLQGWNYGYTF.

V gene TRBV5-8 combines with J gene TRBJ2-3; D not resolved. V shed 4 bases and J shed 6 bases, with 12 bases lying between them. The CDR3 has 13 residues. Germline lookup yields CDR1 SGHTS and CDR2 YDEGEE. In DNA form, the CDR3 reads TGTGCCAGCAGCCGGCGGTCGCAGGATACGCAGTATTTT. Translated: CASSRRSQDTQYF. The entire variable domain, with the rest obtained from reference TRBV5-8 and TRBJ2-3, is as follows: EAGVTQSPTHLIKTRGQQATLRCSPISGHTSVYWYQQALGLGLQFLLWYDEGEERNRGNFPPRFSGRQFPNYSSELNVNALELEDSALYLCASSRRSQDTQYFGPGTRLTVL.

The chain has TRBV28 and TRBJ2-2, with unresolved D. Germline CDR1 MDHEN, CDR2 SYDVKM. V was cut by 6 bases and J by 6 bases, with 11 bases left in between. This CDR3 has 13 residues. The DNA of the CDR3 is TGTGCCAGCAGCTCAGTGGCCGCCGGGGAGCTGTTTTTT. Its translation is CASSSVAAGELFF.

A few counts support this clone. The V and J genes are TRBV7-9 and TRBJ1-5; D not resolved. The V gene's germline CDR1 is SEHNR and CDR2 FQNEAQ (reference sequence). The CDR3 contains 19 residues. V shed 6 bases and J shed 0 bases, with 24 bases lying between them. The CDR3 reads CASRCEPLWARNSNQPQHF. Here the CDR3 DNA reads TGTGCCAGCAGATGTGAACCCTTATGGGCCAGAAATAGCAATCAGCCCCAGCATTTT.